This TCR beta chain appears in the sequencing data of a study of identical twins. This clonotype was seen a handful of times. Addition of a universal primer site occurred through template switching, and cDNA carried unique molecular identifiers. TCRdb reprocessed the 5' RACE reads via MiXCR and lists one record per CDR3 protein. The sample has 500,000 to 600,000 distinct CDR3 sequences; approximately 22% are singletons. All donors comprised healthy Caucasians. These data were also reused for a study on T cells expressing NK-cell markers. As reported in that work: In roughly six donors, dominant CD3+CD56+NKG2C+ clonotypes ranked among the top 10 CD8+ clonotypes. The HCMV specificity of the expanded NKG2C+ T cell clones stayed unresolved.

Sequencing input: CD4+ T cells sorted from blood. This sequence originates from a woman aged 18-29 years in good health.

The CDR3 loop reads CASSGNRETQYF. Here the CDR3 DNA reads TGCGCCAGCAGCGGGAATAGGGAGACCCAGTACTTC. V is TRBV5-1 and J is TRBJ2-5, with unresolved D. CDR1 is SGHRS, CDR2 YFSETQ, per germline. V lost 4 bases and J lost 5, with 9 bases in between. The CDR3 spans 12 residues.